The rows below give T cell receptor beta chains drawn from one sample of a study of beta chain features in type 1 diabetes. Profiled with immunoSEQ multiplex PCR; TCRdb holds only in-frame clones, not every one. This sample has about 650,000 clones; 9.5% to 15% occur once, and the top ten carry roughly 0.11%. Sequences were obtained from naive CD4+ T cells from blood. These receptors were obtained from a man between 25 and 39 years old with type 1 diabetes. Both conserved end residues are part of each CDR3. The D gene is left open where the match is weak. Some rows mark clone size as missing; the rest say once, few, many or name a class of expanded clone.

TRBJ2-7,few,-,TRBV15,TGTGCCACCAGCTGGGACACTTCACCCGTTGCCTACGAGCAGTACTTC,CATSWDTSPVAYEQYF
TRBJ1-3,-,-,TRBV7-2,TGTGCCAGCAGCTCTCTAGGCTCTGGAAACACCATATATTTT,CASSSLGSGNTIYF
TRBJ2-5,-,TRBD1,TRBV6-1,TGTGCCAGCAAAGGGACAGGCCAAGAGACCCAGTACTTC,CASKGTGQETQYF
TRBJ2-6,-,-,TRBV28,TGTGCCAGCAGTCTGACAGGGGCCAACGTCCTGACTTTC,CASSLTGANVLTF
TRBJ1-5,-,-,TRBV6-4,TGTGCCAGCAGTGACAGGGAGAATCAGCCCCAGCATTTT,CASSDRENQPQHF
TRBJ1-2,few,TRBD1,TRBV6-5,TGTGCCAGCAGTTACACCGGGACAGGGGATCCTAGCTACACCTTC,CASSYTGTGDPSYTF
TRBJ2-5,-,-,TRBV29-1,TGCAGCGCTGGAACCGGGGAGACCCAGTACTTC,CSAGTGETQYF
TRBJ2-3,few,TRBD1,TRBV30,TGTGCCTGGAGTAGTCGCGCGGGACAGGGGACAGATACGCAGTATTTT,CAWSSRAGQGTDTQYF
TRBJ1-1,few,-,TRBV11-2,TGTGCCAGCAGCTTAGCGGGAGGGGCGGAAGCTTTCTTT,CASSLAGGAEAFF
TRBJ1-2,-,TRBD1,TRBV7-2,TGTGCCAGCAGCTCCCACGCCGGGACAGCTAACTATGGCTACACCTTC,CASSSHAGTANYGYTF
TRBJ1-2,once,-,TRBV6-5,TGTGCCAGCAGTTACGGGCAGCGGTATGGCTACACCTTC,CASSYGQRYGYTF
TRBJ2-3,-,-,TRBV27,TGTGCCAGCAGTCTGGGAGTGGGGTTGGGCACAGATACGCAGTATTTT,CASSLGVGLGTDTQYF
TRBJ2-7,few,TRBD1,TRBV6-4,TGTGCCAGGAGCGATCGGACAGGCGAGCAGTACTTC,CARSDRTGEQYF
TRBJ2-3,few,TRBD2,TRBV19,TGTGCCTCCTATGACGGGACTACGCAGGGTACGCAGTATTTT,CASYDGTTQGTQYF
TRBJ1-5,-,TRBD1,TRBV7-9,TGTGCCAGCAGCTTATGGACAGGGGCGGGAGATCAGCCCCAGCATTTT,CASSLWTGAGDQPQHF
TRBJ2-2,few,TRBD2,TRBV12-5,TGTGCTAGTGGTACACCGCGAAACGGGAGGACCGGGGAGCTGTTTTTT,CASGTPRNGRTGELFF
TRBJ2-1,-,-,TRBV14,TGTGCCAGCAGCCATGGGTTCGTCTACAATGAGCAGTTCTTC,CASSHGFVYNEQFF
TRBJ1-2,-,-,TRBV25-1,TGTGCCAGCAGTCCCGCCAAGTCTGGGGGCGGAGCTAACTATGGCTACACCTTC,CASSPAKSGGGANYGYTF
TRBJ2-1,-,-,TRBV18,TGTGCCAGCTCACCAGTTCCACCGGGGTCCGGCGGCAATGAGCAGTTCTTC,CASSPVPPGSGGNEQFF
TRBJ1-2,few,TRBD1,TRBV29-1,TGCAGCGTTGAGGGGGGACAGGGTGATGGCTACACCTTC,CSVEGGQGDGYTF
TRBJ1-1,-,-,TRBV7-2,TGTGCCAGCAGCTCAGCCAGGGGGAACACTGAAGCTTTCTTT,CASSSARGNTEAFF